This TCR beta chain came from a study of T cell repertoires in ileal Crohn's disease. TCRdb's table, derived via immunoSEQ multiplex PCR, lists solely in-frame clones and lacks some. The sample shows around 2,500 clones, around 73% of them seen only once. Documented time point: neoterminal ileum biopsy at postoperative endoscopy, about 6 months after surgery. This CDR3 is built from 15 residues. The junction had 5 bases not matched to a gene; V was cut back by 4 bases and J by 5 bases. The germline CDR1 and CDR2 sequences are MRHNA and SNTAGT. The source of this sequence is an adult with Crohn's disease. The sequencing sample was made of ileal tissue. The V call is TRBV6-4, the J call TRBJ2-1, with TRBD2 matching 10 bases. In DNA, the CDR3 is TGTGCCAGCAGTGTAGCGGGAGGAATGAACAATGAGCAGTTCTTC. Residues: CASSVAGGMNNEQFF.